Listed below are T cell receptor beta chains from one sample, sequenced in a study of T cell changes during pregnancy in multiple sclerosis. Data came from immunoSEQ multiplex PCR; TCRdb stores just in-frame clones and leaves some out. This table holds over 25,000 clones, roughly 89% found once. The source was CD8+ T cells from peripheral blood mononuclear cells, collected before pregnancy. Receptor source: a female donor with multiple sclerosis, enrolled in a pregnancy study. Both conserved end residues are part of each CDR3. D genes are given only for firm matches. Clone size is shown for a subset of rows, as once, few, many or a class of expanded clone.

d_gene | len | abundance | j_gene | v_gene | CDR3nt | CDR3aa
. | 16 | . | TRBJ2-2 | TRBV6-6 | TGTGCCAGCAGTGCCCCAGGGACTGCGAACACCGGGGAGCTGTTTTTT | CASSAPGTANTGELFF
. | 13 | . | TRBJ1-5 | TRBV30 | TGTGCCTGGAGCGGACGGGGATATCAGCCCCAGCATTTT | CAWSGRGYQPQHF
. | 11 | . | TRBJ1-1 | TRBV7-6 | TGTGCCAGCAGCCCCTGGCTTGAAGCTTTCTTT | CASSPWLEAFF
. | 15 | once | TRBJ1-2 | TRBV10-3 | TGTGCCATCAGTGAGCCCCAACAGGGTGAGGATGGCTACACCTTC | CAISEPQQGEDGYTF
. | 13 | . | TRBJ1-2 | TRBV28 | TGTGCCAGCAGCCCTGACAGGATCTATGGCTACACCTTC | CASSPDRIYGYTF
TRBD1 | 19 | . | TRBJ2-1 | TRBV5-5 | TGTGCCAGCAGCCCGGATGATGGATACCCGGGACAGAGGTACAATGAGCAGTTCTTC | CASSPDDGYPGQRYNEQFF
. | 14 | . | TRBJ2-7 | TRBV6-1 | TGTGCCAGCGGGACTACAGGGATTACCTACGAGCAGTACTTC | CASGTTGITYEQYF
TRBD1 | 13 | . | TRBJ1-2 | TRBV2 | TGTGCCGGAGGGACAGATTTTAACTATGGCTACACCTTC | CAGGTDFNYGYTF
. | 10 | . | TRBJ2-1 | TRBV29-1 | TGCAGCGTTGAATCGAGCGTGAATCTCTTC | CSVESSVNLF
. | 17 | . | TRBJ2-6 | TRBV9 | TGTGCCAGCAGCGTAGCTAAGACAAGCTCTGGGGCCAACGTCCTGACTTTC | CASSVAKTSSGANVLTF
TRBD1 | 16 | . | TRBJ2-1 | TRBV5-1 | TGCGCCAGCAGCGCAACCGGGACAGGCTGGGGAGAGGAGCAGTTCTTC | CASSATGTGWGEEQFF
TRBD2 | 13 | . | TRBJ2-1 | TRBV27 | TGTGCCAGCAGTTTAGGGGGGGTGGGTGAGCAGTTCTTC | CASSLGGVGEQFF
. | 20 | . | TRBJ2-3 | TRBV28 | TGTGCCAGCAGTTTACCCAATTGGAGGGGCCGACCTCATAGCACAGATACGCAGTATTTT | CASSLPNWRGRPHSTDTQYF
TRBD1 | 15 | . | TRBJ1-5 | TRBV9 | TGTGCCAGCAGCCCTGGGACAGGCCCCAATCAGCCCCAGCATTTT | CASSPGTGPNQPQHF
TRBD2 | 14 | . | TRBJ2-7 | TRBV7-9 | TGTGCCAGCAGCTTTAGCGGGGATCACTACGAGCAGTACTTC | CASSFSGDHYEQYF
TRBD1 | 15 | . | TRBJ1-5 | TRBV19 | TGTGCCAGTAGTATAGGGGGACAGGGGTTTCAGCCCCAGCATTTT | CASSIGGQGFQPQHF
. | 15 | . | TRBJ2-7 | TRBV5-6 | TGTGCCAGCAGCCCCATGGACAGCCCTGCCTACGAGCAGTACTTC | CASSPMDSPAYEQYF
TRBD2 | 16 | once | TRBJ2-5 | TRBV6-5 | TGTGCCAGCAGTTACTCGCGGGGGGGGTACCAAGAGACCCAGTACTTC | CASSYSRGGYQETQYF
. | 13 | . | TRBJ2-1 | TRBV19 | TGTGCCAGTACCACGGGGGACCGTAATGAGCAGTTCTTC | CASTTGDRNEQFF
. | 16 | . | TRBJ1-4 | TRBV25-1 | TGTGCCAGCAGCGAATTTTTGGAGGGGACTAATGAAAAACTGTTTTTT | CASSEFLEGTNEKLFF
. | 15 | . | TRBJ1-1 | TRBV5-1 | TGCGCCAGCAGCAGCTACAGGGAGTGGTACACTGAAGCTTTCTTT | CASSSYREWYTEAFF
. | 10 | . | TRBJ1-1 | TRBV19 | TGTGCCAGCCGAGGCACTGAAGCTTTCTTT | CASRGTEAFF
. | 10 | few | TRBJ1-6 | TRBV10-1 | TGCGCCATAAGGGGTTCACCCCTCCACTTT | CAIRGSPLHF
. | 14 | . | TRBJ1-5 | TRBV11-2 | TGTGCCAGCAGCTTAGTTGCGGGCAATCAGCCCCAGCATTTT | CASSLVAGNQPQHF
. | 14 | . | TRBJ1-1 | TRBV19 | TGTGCCAGTAGTATAGCACTGTTGAACACTGAAGCTTTCTTT | CASSIALLNTEAFF
. | 15 | . | TRBJ1-2 | TRBV6-1 | TGTGCCAGCAGTCCAGGTTTTCCGGTTAACTATGGCTACACCTTC | CASSPGFPVNYGYTF
. | 17 | . | TRBJ2-5 | TRBV18 | TGTGCCAGCTCACCACTTTCTCGTAGAGCGTTCCAAGAGACCCAGTACTTC | CASSPLSRRAFQETQYF
TRBD1 | 15 | . | TRBJ1-6 | TRBV4-1 | TGCGCCAGCAGCCAAGAAGGGGGCGCGAGTTTACCCCTCCACTTT | CASSQEGGASLPLHF